These 9 T cell receptor beta chains share one sample of origin, sequenced in a study of T cells in women clearing cervical HPV infection. The table came from immunoSEQ multiplex PCR; TCRdb's copy has only in-frame clones and leaves some out. Its clone listing holds about 23,000 clones. The sample was blood buffy coat. The origin of the receptors is a woman between 18 and 75 years old with a cervical HPV16 infection that either progressed to CIN3+ or cleared (not recorded which).

The sequenced CDR3 bases are TGTGCCAGCAGCTTATTCGGGGATGGGAACACTGAA. This sequence encodes CASSLFGDGNTE. The whole CDR3 protein is CASSLFGDGNTEAFF. The chain joins TRBV7-2 to TRBJ1-1; unclear D gene. The CDR3 end is not reached by the read, which stops 3 residues before it; the germline J gene fills it in. The germline V gene has CDR1 SGHTA and CDR2 FQGNSA. V lost 2 bases and J 1 base, leaving 11 bases between the germline ends. This CDR3 is built from 15 residues.

The CDR3 protein is CSAIVSVGSGELFF. The sequenced part of the CDR3 DNA is TGCAGTGCTATAGTTAGCGTCGGGTCCGGGGAG. This chain uses TRBV20-1 with TRBJ2-2; possible D gene TRBD2, 5 bases. The read terminates 3 residues before the CDR3 end, so the remaining end is supplied by the germline J gene. From germline, CDR1 is DFQATT and CDR2 SNEGSKA (reference sequence). The V end lost 4 bases, the J end lost 6 bases, and 15 bases lay between the germline ends. The CDR3 runs to 14 residues.

CDR3 loop: CSARDPRTGTDTQYF. Partial CDR3 DNA: TGCAGTGCTAGAGATCCCCGTACTGGCACAGATACG. The V gene is TRBV20-1, the J gene TRBJ2-3; D unresolved. The sequenced fragment ends 3 residues before the CDR3 boundary, so the rest is inferred from the germline J gene. V was shortened by 0 bases and J by 1 base, with 11 bases between the two germline ends. The CDR3 contains 15 residues. Germline values: CDR1 DFQATT, CDR2 SNEGSKA (reference sequence).

A note on this clone: The read terminates 3 residues ahead of where the CDR3 ends, so the germline J gene completes it. The rearrangement links TRBV7-9 to TRBJ2-1; D is possibly TRBD2 (5 bases). The CDR3 runs to 15 residues. V was clipped by 5 bases and J by 6 bases, with 17 bases between them. Germline loops: CDR1 SEHNR, CDR2 FQNEAQ (reference sequence). CDR3 bases read: TGTGCCAGCAGCCCCCCGAGGGTAGTATCCAATGAG. As protein: CASSPPRVVSNE. The CDR3 in full is CASSPPRVVSNEQFF. The full variable domain, with the rest looked up from reference TRBV7-9 and TRBJ2-1, is DTGVSQNPRHKITKRGQNVTFRCDPISEHNRLYWYRQTLGQGPEFLTYFQNEAQLEKSRLLSDRFSAERPKGSFSTLEIQRTEQGDSAMYLCASSPPRVVSNEQFFGPGTRLTVL.

Worth noting for this clone: Read sequence stops 3 residues before the CDR3 end, and the germline J gene provides the missing end. This rearrangement joins TRBV20-1 to TRBJ2-7; 14 bases map to TRBD2. CDR3 length: 16 residues. Per germline, CDR1 DFQATT and CDR2 SNEGSKA (reference sequence). The trim removed 1 base at V and 5 bases at J, leaving 7 bases unmatched. The part of the CDR3 DNA that was read is TGCAGTGCTAGAGGACTAGCGGGAGGGCCTCTCCACGAG. Encoded protein: CSARGLAGGPLHE. The whole CDR3 region reads CSARGLAGGPLHEQYF.

Concerning this clone: The CDR3 is cut off 3 residues early in the read; its end comes from the germline J gene. V and J are TRBV5-1 and TRBJ2-5, with 8 bases aligning to TRBD2. Trimming took 3 bases from V and 5 from J; bases not matched to a gene: 6. The CDR3 runs 14 residues. Per germline, CDR1 SGHRS and CDR2 YFSETQ. The DNA read from the CDR3 is TGCGCCAGCAGCTATGGGGAGCGGGGGGAGACC. This encodes CASSYGERGET. The full CDR3 sequence reads CASSYGERGETQYF.

Concerning this clone itself: Read coverage stops 3 residues before the CDR3 terminus; the germline J gene supplies the remainder. The chain combines TRBV20-1 with TRBJ2-3; possible D gene TRBD2, 5 bases. This CDR3 contains 13 residues. Germline V CDR1 and CDR2: DFQATT, SNEGSKA (reference sequence). Trimming took 3 bases from V and 8 from J, leaving 15 bases between them. The CDR3 sequence is CSASPNDAGTQYF. Partial CDR3 DNA: TGCAGTGCTAGCCCTAACGACGCGGGTACG.

With regard to this clone: The read is 3 residues too short to cover the CDR3 end, so that end is filled in from the germline J gene. The J gene is TRBJ2-5, the V gene TRBV20-1, with 10 bases that match TRBD1. The CDR3 runs 17 residues. V lost 0 bases to trimming and J lost 4 bases; unmatched junction nucleotides: 11. Looked up from germline, CDR1 is DFQATT and CDR2 is SNEGSKA (reference sequence). CDR3 sequence: CSARDPFGQGVSETQYF. CDR3 DNA, as far as it was read: TGCAGTGCTAGAGATCCGTTCGGACAGGGGGTTTCAGAGACC.

For this clone: The read halts 3 residues ahead of the CDR3 end, with the missing end drawn from the germline J gene. This sequence joins TRBV20-1 and TRBJ1-1, with a tentative D call TRBD1 (6 bases). Germline-derived CDR1 and CDR2 are DFQATT and SNEGSKA (reference sequence). The CDR3 consists of 15 residues. With 1 base removed from V and 1 base from J, the gap between germline ends came to 13 bases. The part of the CDR3 DNA that was read is TGCAGTGCTAGAGGAGGGGGGGCGGGGAACACTGAA. This encodes CSARGGGAGNTE. The full CDR3 protein is CSARGGGAGNTEAFF.